These T cell receptor beta chains were read from a single sample in a study of T cell responses to AZD1222 COVID-19 vaccine. Measured with immunoSEQ multiplex PCR; TCRdb has only the in-frame clones, and not every one. This repertoire shows 250,000 to 300,000 clones, approximately 94% found once; its top ten account for around 0.57%. The sequenced sample was peripheral blood, obtained 28 days after the second AZD1222 dose. The receptors were gathered from an adult who received the AZD1222 COVID-19 vaccine. CDR3s include the opening cysteine and the closing phenylalanine or tryptophan. A D gene is named only where the DNA matches it firmly. Only some rows state a clone size, as once, few, many or a class for expanded clones.

j_call d_call cdr3_length clone_size v_call cdr3_aa cdr3_nt
TRBJ1-1 TRBD1 17 NA TRBV18 CASSLSSGTGVNTEAFF TGTGCCAGCTCACTTTCGTCCGGGACAGGGGTGAACACTGAAGCTTTCTTT
TRBJ2-7 NA 13 NA TRBV6-6 CASSYNRIYEQYF TGTGCCAGCAGTTACAACAGGATCTACGAGCAGTACTTC
TRBJ2-7 NA 15 once TRBV6-5 CASSYLPGSGVEQYF TGTGCCAGCAGTTACTTACCGGGATCCGGGGTCGAGCAGTACTTC
TRBJ1-1 TRBD1 14 NA TRBV6-5 CASSYGTGGTEAFF TGTGCCAGCAGTTACGGGACAGGGGGGACTGAAGCTTTCTTT
TRBJ1-5 TRBD1 14 NA TRBV6-2/TRBV6-3 CASSSGTEGQPQHF TGTGCCAGCAGTTCCGGGACAGAAGGTCAGCCCCAGCATTTT
TRBJ1-3 NA 16 few TRBV7-9 CASSLAGIRSGNTIYF TGTGCCAGCAGCCTGGCGGGGATACGTTCTGGAAACACCATATATTTT
TRBJ2-1 NA 16 once TRBV6-2/TRBV6-3 CASRYGSLTSYNEQFF TGTGCCAGCAGGTACGGTAGTCTTACCTCCTACAATGAGCAGTTCTTC
TRBJ1-1 NA 15 once TRBV27 CASSLYNEGNTEAFF TGTGCCAGCAGTTTATATAATGAGGGGAACACTGAAGCTTTCTTT
TRBJ2-7 NA 15 NA TRBV3-1/TRBV3-2 CASSLGTGSSYEQYF TGTGCCAGCAGCCTAGGGACGGGTAGCTCCTACGAGCAGTACTTC
TRBJ2-7 NA 17 NA TRBV23-1 CASSQPRTVEGDYEQYF TGCGCCAGCAGTCAACCTAGGACAGTCGAGGGTGACTACGAGCAGTACTTC
TRBJ2-7 NA 16 NA TRBV21-1 CASSKVNRSHSDEQYF TGTGCCAGCAGCAAAGTAAACCGCTCCCACAGCGACGAGCAGTACTTC
TRBJ2-3 TRBD1 14 NA TRBV6-4 CASSPTGVADTQYF TGTGCCAGCAGCCCGACAGGGGTGGCAGATACGCAGTATTTT
TRBJ2-7 NA 12 NA TRBV12-3/TRBV12-4 CASGTSGYEQYF TGTGCCAGCGGGACCTCGGGGTACGAGCAGTACTTC
TRBJ1-4 NA 15 NA TRBV5-1 CASSTGVATNEKLFF TGCGCCAGCAGCACCGGGGTTGCAACTAATGAAAAACTGTTTTTT
TRBJ2-2 TRBD1 15 NA TRBV6-4 CASSDSTGDTGELFF TGTGCCAGCAGTGACTCGACAGGGGATACCGGGGAGCTGTTTTTT
TRBJ2-5 TRBD2 16 NA TRBV5-5 CASSLFSGGLQETQYF TGTGCCAGCAGCTTGTTTAGCGGGGGGCTTCAAGAGACCCAGTACTTC
TRBJ2-4 NA 16 NA TRBV28 CASSRSGAEGENIQYF TGTGCCAGCAGTCGTTCGGGGGCGGAGGGGGAAAACATTCAGTACTTC
TRBJ1-5 NA 15 NA TRBV6-2/TRBV6-3 CASSPSPNGNQPQHF TGTGCCAGCAGCCCCTCCCCCAATGGCAATCAGCCCCAGCATTTT
TRBJ2-7 TRBD1 14 NA TRBV9 CASSPAGGAPRKYF TGTGCCAGCAGCCCGGCAGGGGGCGCACCCCGCAAGTACTTC